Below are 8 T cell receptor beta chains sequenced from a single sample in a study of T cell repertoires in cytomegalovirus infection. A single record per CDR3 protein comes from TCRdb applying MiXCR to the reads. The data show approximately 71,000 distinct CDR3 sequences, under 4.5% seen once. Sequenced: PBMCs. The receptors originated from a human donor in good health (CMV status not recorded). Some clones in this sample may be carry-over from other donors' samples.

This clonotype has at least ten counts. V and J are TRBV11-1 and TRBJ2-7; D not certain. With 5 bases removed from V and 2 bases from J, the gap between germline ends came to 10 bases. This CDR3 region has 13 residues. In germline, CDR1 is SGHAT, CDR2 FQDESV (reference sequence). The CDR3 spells CASSIMATYEQYF. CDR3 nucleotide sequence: TGTGCCAGCAGCATCATGGCCACCTACGAGCAGTACTTC.

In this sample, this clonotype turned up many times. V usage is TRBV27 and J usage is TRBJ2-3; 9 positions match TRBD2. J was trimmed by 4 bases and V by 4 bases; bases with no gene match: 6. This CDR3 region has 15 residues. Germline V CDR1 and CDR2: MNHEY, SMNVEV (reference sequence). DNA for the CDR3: TGTGCCAGCAGTTCTAAGCGGGGGGTGGCAGATACGCAGTATTTT. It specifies CASSSKRGVADTQYF.

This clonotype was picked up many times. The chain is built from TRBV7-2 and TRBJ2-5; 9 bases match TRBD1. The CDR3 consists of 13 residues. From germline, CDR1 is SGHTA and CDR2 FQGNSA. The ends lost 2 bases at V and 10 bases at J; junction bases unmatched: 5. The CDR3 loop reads CASSLSPGQGQYF. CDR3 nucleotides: TGTGCCAGCAGCTTATCCCCGGGACAGGGCCAGTACTTC.

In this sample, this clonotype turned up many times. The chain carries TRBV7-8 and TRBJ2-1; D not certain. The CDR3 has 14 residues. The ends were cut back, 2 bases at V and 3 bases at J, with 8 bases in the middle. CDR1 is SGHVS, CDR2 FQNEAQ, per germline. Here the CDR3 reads CASSLQANYNEQFF. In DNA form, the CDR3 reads TGTGCCAGCAGCTTACAGGCGAACTACAATGAGCAGTTCTTC.

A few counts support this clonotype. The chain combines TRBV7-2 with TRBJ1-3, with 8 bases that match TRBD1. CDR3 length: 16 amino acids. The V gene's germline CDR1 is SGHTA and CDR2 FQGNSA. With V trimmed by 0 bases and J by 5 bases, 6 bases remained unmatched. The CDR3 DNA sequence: TGTGCCAGCAGCTTAGCCGGTCAGGGGGCTAGAAACACCATATATTTT. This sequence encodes CASSLAGQGARNTIYF.

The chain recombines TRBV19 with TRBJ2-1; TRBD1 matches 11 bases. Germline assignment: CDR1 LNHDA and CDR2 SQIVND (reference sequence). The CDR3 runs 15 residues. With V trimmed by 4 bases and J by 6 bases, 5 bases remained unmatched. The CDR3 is CASSRGTGGSNEQFF. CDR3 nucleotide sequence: TGTGCCAGTAGTAGAGGGACAGGGGGAAGCAATGAGCAGTTCTTC.

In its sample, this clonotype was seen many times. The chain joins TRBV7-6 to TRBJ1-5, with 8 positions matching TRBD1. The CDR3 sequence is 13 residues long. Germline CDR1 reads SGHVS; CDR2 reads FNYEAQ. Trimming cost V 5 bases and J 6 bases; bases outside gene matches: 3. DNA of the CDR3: TGTGCCAGCAGCCCAGGGGGCCGTCAGCCCCAGCATTTT. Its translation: CASSPGGRQPQHF. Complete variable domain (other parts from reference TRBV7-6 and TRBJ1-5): GAGVSQSPRYKVTKRGQDVALRCDPISGHVSLYWYRQALGQGPEFLTYFNYEAQQDKSGLPNDRFSAERPEGSISTLTIQRTEQRDSAMYRCASSPGGRQPQHFGDGTRLSIL.

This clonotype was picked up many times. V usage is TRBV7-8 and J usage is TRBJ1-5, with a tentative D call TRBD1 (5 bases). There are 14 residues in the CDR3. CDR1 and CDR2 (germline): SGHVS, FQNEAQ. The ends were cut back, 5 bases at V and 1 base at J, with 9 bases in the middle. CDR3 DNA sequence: TGTGCCAGCAGCCCTTGGGGGAGCAATCAGCCCCAGCATTTT. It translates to CASSPWGSNQPQHF.